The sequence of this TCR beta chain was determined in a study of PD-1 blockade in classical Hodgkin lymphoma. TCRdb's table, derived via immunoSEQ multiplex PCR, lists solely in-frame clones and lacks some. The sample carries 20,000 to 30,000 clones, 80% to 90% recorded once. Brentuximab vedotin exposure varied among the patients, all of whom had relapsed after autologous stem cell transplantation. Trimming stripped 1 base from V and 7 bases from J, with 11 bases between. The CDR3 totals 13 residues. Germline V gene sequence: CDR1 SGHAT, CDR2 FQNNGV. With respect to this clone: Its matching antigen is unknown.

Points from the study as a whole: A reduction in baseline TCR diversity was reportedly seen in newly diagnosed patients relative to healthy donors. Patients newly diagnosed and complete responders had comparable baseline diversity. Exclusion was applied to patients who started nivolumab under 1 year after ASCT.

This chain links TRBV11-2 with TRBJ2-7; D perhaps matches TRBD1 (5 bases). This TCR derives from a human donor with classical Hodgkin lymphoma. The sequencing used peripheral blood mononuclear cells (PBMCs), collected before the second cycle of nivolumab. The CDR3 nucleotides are TGTGCCAGCAGCTTAGCGACAGTCGGGGAGCAGTACTTC. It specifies CASSLATVGEQYF.